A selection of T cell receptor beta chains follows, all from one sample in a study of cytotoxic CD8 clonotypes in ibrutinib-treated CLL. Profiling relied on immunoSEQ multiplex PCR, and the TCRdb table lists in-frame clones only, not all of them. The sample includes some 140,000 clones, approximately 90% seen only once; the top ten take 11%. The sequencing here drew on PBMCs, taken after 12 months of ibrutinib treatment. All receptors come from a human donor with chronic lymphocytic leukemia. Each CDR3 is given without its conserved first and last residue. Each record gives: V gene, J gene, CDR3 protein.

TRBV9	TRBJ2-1	ASSLGEGSYNEQF
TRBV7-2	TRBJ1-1	ASSWGTGGTEAF
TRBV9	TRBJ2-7	ASSLAGTSNEQY
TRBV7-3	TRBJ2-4	EKAGSKNNIAKNIQY
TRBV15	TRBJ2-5	ATSGWTGTETQY
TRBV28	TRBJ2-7	ASRTSSGINYEQY
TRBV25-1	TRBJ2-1	ASSWDSEQF
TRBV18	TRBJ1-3	ASSLGLSSGNTIY
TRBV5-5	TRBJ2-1	ASSLDRVEQF
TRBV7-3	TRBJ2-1	ASSPVFGDEQF
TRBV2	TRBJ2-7	ASRGTSYEQY
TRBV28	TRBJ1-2	ASSRTIHGYT
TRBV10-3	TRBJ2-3	ATQTSGASTDTQY
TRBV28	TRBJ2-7	ASSSPPWRREMYEQY
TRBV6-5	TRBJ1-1	ASSSTVNTEAF
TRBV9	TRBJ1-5	ASSVAGEGSQPQH
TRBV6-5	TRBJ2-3	ASSYRMGRATDTQY
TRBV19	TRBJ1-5	ASSIGSGNQPQH
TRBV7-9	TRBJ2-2	ASRGTSFTGELF
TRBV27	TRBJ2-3	ASRITGTDTQY
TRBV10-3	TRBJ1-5	AISESGRQGGQPQH
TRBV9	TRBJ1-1	ASSPHAGQGAKPEAF